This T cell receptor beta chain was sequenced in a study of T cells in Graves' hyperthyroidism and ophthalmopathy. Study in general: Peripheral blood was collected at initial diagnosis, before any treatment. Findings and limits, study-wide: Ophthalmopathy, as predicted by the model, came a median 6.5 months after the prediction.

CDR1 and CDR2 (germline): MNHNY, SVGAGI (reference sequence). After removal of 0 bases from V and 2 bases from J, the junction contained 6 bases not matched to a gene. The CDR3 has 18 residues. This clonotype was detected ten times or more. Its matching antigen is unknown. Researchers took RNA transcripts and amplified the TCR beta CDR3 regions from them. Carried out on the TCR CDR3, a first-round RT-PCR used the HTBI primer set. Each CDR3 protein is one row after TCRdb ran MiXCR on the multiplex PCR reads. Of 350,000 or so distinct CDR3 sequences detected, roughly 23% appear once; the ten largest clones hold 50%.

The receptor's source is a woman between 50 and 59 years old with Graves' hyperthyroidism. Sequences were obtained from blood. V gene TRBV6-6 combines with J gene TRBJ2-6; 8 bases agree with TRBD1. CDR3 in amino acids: CASSYSPGGYPGANVLTF. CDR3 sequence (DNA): TGTGCCAGCAGTTACTCACCAGGGGGCTATCCTGGGGCCAACGTCCTGACTTTC.